The clone carrying this TCR beta chain was seen once. The data originate from a study of blood T cell repertoires in COVID-19. Study information: Both acute and convalescent COVID-19 samples were obtained from the United States, Italy and Spain. The analysed material was cDNA or gDNA that came from T cells, B-cell-depleted T cells, or PBMCs.

Original handling: Scientists estimated how many nucleated cells there were by amplifying reference gene primers. Repertoires were generated with immunoSEQ multiplex PCR, while TCRdb's copy carries only in-frame clones and drops some. V and J calls and clone size are copied from that table; D and trimming were computed from the DNA. The sample lists fewer than 350,000 clones; approximately 88% were seen once. V dropped 3 bases and J dropped 0 bases, with 7 bases sitting between them. Per germline, CDR1 SGHRS and CDR2 YFSETQ. The CDR3 is made up of 14 amino acids. Followed over time, Seattle patients had been enrolled while infection was active.

The sequenced sample was peripheral blood. The chain has TRBV5-1 and TRBJ1-3; D is unclear. The sequence came from a woman under 40 with COVID-19, enrolled during active disease. The CDR3 region has the DNA TGCGCCAGCAGCTCGACACACTCTGGAAACACCATATATTTT. Translated: CASSSTHSGNTIYF.